This note documents a single T cell receptor beta chain sequence. This specimen comes from a study of T cell changes during pregnancy in multiple sclerosis. Assay used: immunoSEQ multiplex PCR; TCRdb lists only in-frame clones, some missing. The sample lists about 61,000 clones, 85% to 90% occurring once. Germline CDR1 reads SGHNT; CDR2 reads YYREEE (reference sequence). The CDR3 is 17 residues long. V trimming: 3 bases; J trimming: 2 bases; junction bases outside the gene matches: 11. The sample consisted of peripheral blood, taken in the first trimester of pregnancy. The V and J genes are TRBV5-4 and TRBJ2-3, with 8 positions matching TRBD2. The clonotype comes from a female donor in good health, enrolled as a control in a pregnancy study. CDR3 region: CASSSQPGSGDTDTQYF. The CDR3 DNA is TGTGCCAGCAGCTCCCAACCAGGTAGCGGGGACACAGATACGCAGTATTTT.